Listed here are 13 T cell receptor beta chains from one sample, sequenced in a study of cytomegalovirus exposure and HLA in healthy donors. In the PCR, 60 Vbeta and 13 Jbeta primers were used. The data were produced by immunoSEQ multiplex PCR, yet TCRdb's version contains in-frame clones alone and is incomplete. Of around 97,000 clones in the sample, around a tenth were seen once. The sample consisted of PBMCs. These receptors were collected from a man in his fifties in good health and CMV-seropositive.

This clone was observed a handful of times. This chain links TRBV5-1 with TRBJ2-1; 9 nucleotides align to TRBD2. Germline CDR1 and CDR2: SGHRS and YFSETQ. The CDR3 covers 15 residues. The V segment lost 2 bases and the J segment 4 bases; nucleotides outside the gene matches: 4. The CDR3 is CASSLVTSGYNEQFF. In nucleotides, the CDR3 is TGCGCCAGCAGCTTAGTGACTAGCGGATACAATGAGCAGTTCTTC.

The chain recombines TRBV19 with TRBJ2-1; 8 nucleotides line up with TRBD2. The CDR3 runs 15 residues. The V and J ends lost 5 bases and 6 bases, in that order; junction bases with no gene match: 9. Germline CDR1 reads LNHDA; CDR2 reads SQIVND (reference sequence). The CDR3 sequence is CASSPWSSGVNEQFF. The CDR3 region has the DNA TGTGCCAGTAGTCCCTGGAGTAGCGGGGTCAATGAGCAGTTCTTC.

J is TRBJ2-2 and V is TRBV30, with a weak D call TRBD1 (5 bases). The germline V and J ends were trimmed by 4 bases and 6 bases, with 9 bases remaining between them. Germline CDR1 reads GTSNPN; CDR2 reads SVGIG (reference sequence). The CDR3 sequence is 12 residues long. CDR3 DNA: TGTGCCTGGACAAAAGGGGCCGGGGAGCTGTTTTTT. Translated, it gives CAWTKGAGELFF.

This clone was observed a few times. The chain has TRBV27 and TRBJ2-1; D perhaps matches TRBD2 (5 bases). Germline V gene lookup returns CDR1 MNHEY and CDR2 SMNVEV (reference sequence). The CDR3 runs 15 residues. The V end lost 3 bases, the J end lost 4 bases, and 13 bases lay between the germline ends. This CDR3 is CASSLGEGRYNEQFF. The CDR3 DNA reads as TGTGCCAGCAGTTTGGGCGAGGGAAGGTACAATGAGCAGTTCTTC.

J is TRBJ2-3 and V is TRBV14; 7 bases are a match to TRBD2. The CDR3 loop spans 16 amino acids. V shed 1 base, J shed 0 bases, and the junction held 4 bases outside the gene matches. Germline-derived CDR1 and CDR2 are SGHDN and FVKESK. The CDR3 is CASSQVGRTSTDTQYF. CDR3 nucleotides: TGTGCCAGCAGCCAAGTCGGGAGGACTAGCACAGATACGCAGTATTTT.

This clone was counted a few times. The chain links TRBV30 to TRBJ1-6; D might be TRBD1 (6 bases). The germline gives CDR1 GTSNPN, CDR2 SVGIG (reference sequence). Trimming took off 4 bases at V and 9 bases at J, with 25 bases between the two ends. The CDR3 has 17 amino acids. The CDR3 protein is CAWTPLGGGLLGSPLHF. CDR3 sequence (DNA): TGTGCCTGGACTCCCCTGGGAGGGGGTTTGTTAGGTTCACCCCTCCACTTT. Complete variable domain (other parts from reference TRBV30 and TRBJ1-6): SQTIHQWPATLVQPVGSPLSLECTVEGTSNPNLYWYRQAAGRGLQLLFYSVGIGQISSEVPQNLSASRPQDRQFILSSKKLLLSDSGFYLCAWTPLGGGLLGSPLHFGNGTRLTVT.

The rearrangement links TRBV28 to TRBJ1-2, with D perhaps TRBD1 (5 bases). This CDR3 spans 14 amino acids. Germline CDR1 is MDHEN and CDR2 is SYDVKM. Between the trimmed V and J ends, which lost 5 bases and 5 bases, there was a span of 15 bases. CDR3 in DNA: TGTGCCAGCAGTCTGCCGCAGGGTTTTTATGGCTACACCTTC. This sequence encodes CASSLPQGFYGYTF.

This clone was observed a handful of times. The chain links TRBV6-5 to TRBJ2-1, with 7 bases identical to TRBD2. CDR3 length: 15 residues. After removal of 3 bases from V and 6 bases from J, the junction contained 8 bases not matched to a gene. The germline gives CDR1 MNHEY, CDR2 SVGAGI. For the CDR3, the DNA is TGTGCCAGCAGTTATAGGCGGGAGTGGGGCAATGAGCAGTTCTTC. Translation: CASSYRREWGNEQFF.

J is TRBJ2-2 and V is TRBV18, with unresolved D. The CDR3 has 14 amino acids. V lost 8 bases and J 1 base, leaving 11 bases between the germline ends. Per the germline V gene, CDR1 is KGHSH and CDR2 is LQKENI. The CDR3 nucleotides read TGTGCCAGCCACCCCGGCGGGAACACCGGGGAGCTGTTTTTT. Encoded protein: CASHPGGNTGELFF. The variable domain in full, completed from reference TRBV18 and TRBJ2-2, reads NAGVMQNPRHLVRRRGQEARLRCSPMKGHSHVYWYRQLPEEGLKFMVYLQKENIIDESGMPKERFSAEFPKEGPSILRIQQVVRGDSAAYFCASHPGGNTGELFFGEGSRLTVL.

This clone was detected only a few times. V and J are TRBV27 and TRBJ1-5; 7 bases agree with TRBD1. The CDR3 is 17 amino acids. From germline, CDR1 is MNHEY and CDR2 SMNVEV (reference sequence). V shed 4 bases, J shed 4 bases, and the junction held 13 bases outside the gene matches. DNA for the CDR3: TGTGCCAGCAGTTCCCGGACAGGCACGGGGTTGAATCAGCCCCAGCATTTT. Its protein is CASSSRTGTGLNQPQHF.

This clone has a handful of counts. The CDR3 coding sequence is TGTGCCAGCAGTTTAGGAGGGACAGGGGTTTCACCCCTCCACTTT. Its translation: CASSLGGTGVSPLHF. V gene TRBV27 combines with J gene TRBJ1-6; TRBD1 agrees at 10 bases. Germline lookup yields CDR1 MNHEY and CDR2 SMNVEV (reference sequence). CDR3 length: 15 amino acids. With V trimmed by 2 bases and J by 9 bases, 4 bases remained unmatched.

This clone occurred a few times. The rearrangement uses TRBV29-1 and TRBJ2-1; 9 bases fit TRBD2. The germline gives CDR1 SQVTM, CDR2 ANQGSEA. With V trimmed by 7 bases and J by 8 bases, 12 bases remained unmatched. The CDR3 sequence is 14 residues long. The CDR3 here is CSADLAGEVDEQFF. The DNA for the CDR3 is TGCAGCGCAGACTTAGCGGGAGAGGTCGATGAGCAGTTCTTC.

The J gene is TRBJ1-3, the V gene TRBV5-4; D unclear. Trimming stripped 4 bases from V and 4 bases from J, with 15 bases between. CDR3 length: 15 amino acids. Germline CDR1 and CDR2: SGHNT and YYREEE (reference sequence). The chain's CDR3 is CASSPGKREGNTIYF. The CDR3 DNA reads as TGTGCCAGCAGCCCGGGGAAAAGGGAGGGAAACACCATATATTTT.